The 17 T cell receptor beta chains below all came from one sample that was sequenced in a study of OX40 agonist ivuxolimab in advanced cancers. Profiled with immunoSEQ multiplex PCR; TCRdb holds only in-frame clones, not every one. The repertoire has tens of thousands of clones, 70% to 90% of them found once; the top ten carry just over 0.55%. Sequencing was performed on CD4+ or CD8+ T cells sorted from blood, taken in a trial of the OX40 agonist ivuxolimab. The receptors here all came from an adult with an advanced solid tumor such as melanoma, head and neck, liver or kidney cancer.

This chain links TRBV29-1 with TRBJ1-1; TRBD1 might be the D (5 bases). Germline CDR1 SQVTM, CDR2 ANQGSEA. V dropped 2 bases and J dropped 10 bases, with 23 bases sitting between them. This CDR3 region has 15 residues. Here the CDR3 reads CSVELFRGTQGGAFF. CDR3 nucleotide sequence: TGCAGCGTTGAATTGTTTCGGGGGACCCAAGGTGGAGCTTTCTTT.

The chain is built from TRBV5-1 and TRBJ2-1, with TRBD2 matching 7 bases. V trimming: 4 bases; J trimming: 0 bases; junction bases outside the gene matches: 4. The CDR3 length is 15 residues. In germline, CDR1 is SGHRS, CDR2 YFSETQ. The CDR3: CASSSTSDSYNEQFF. CDR3 coding DNA: TGCGCCAGCAGCAGTACTAGCGACTCCTACAATGAGCAGTTCTTC.

V and J are TRBV7-2 and TRBJ1-1, with D unresolved. The ends were cut back, 10 bases at V and 10 bases at J, with 22 bases in the middle. The germline V gene has CDR1 SGHTA and CDR2 FQGNSA. The CDR3 has 13 amino acids. The CDR3 spells CATTVRSVWGAFF. CDR3 DNA: TGTGCCACCACAGTCCGATCCGTATGGGGAGCTTTCTTT.

CDR3 amino acids: CASSEVPRRGTGNTIYF. CDR3 DNA sequence: TGTGCCAGCAGTGAGGTCCCCCGCCGGGGAACTGGAAACACCATATATTTT. The V and J genes are TRBV6-1 and TRBJ1-3; D is uncertain. Germline V gives CDR1 MNHNS, CDR2 SASEGT. Trimming removed 3 bases at V and 2 bases at J, with 17 bases between. The CDR3 runs to 17 residues.

The rearrangement uses TRBV5-4 and TRBJ2-1; D not certain. Per the germline V gene, CDR1 is SGHNT and CDR2 is YYREEE (reference sequence). Trimming shortened V by 0 bases and J by 2 bases, and 3 bases separated the two germline ends. This CDR3 comprises 13 residues. The CDR3 loop reads CASSLATYNEQFF. Written as DNA, the CDR3 is TGTGCCAGCAGCTTGGCGACCTACAATGAGCAGTTCTTC.

The rearrangement joins TRBV7-8 to TRBJ2-5, with 9 bases identical to TRBD2. J was trimmed by 6 bases and V by 5 bases; bases with no gene match: 7. CDR1 and CDR2 from the germline V gene are SGHVS and FQNEAQ. This CDR3 region has 14 residues. The CDR3 protein is CASSPGTSLKTQYF. In DNA, the CDR3 is TGTGCCAGCAGCCCCGGGACTAGCCTAAAGACCCAGTACTTC.

This chain joins TRBV19 and TRBJ1-1, with D possibly being TRBD1 (6 bases). Germline values: CDR1 LNHDA, CDR2 SQIVND (reference sequence). V dropped 4 bases and J dropped 3 bases, with 15 bases sitting between them. This CDR3 has 15 residues. DNA for the CDR3: TGTGCCAGTAGTAGCCCGGGGGGCAGGTACACTGAAGCTTTCTTT. It is translated as CASSSPGGRYTEAFF.

This clone was detected once. This sequence joins TRBV5-4 and TRBJ1-2; D might be TRBD1 (6 bases). Trimming stripped 5 bases from V and 5 bases from J, with 13 bases between. Germline V lookup: CDR1 SGHNT, CDR2 YYREEE (reference sequence). The CDR3 contains 13 residues. The DNA of the CDR3 is TGTGCCAGCAGACCAAGGGGGGTTTATGGCTACACCTTC. This sequence encodes CASRPRGVYGYTF.

The J gene is TRBJ1-6, the V gene TRBV18, with 8 bases lining up with TRBD1. With 5 bases clipped from V and 7 bases from J, the junction kept 7 bases outside the gene matches. This CDR3 comprises 15 residues. CDR1 is KGHSH, CDR2 LQKENI, per germline. The CDR3 sequence: CASSATGAGNSPLHF. The CDR3, as DNA: TGTGCCAGCTCAGCGACAGGGGCGGGGAATTCACCCCTCCACTTT.

The J gene is TRBJ2-1, the V gene TRBV11-3; 9 positions match TRBD1. The germline CDR1 and CDR2 sequences are SGHNT and YENEEA. The CDR3 covers 15 residues. V dropped 1 base and J dropped 5; count of bases not matched to a gene: 3. CDR3 sequence: CASSLGDREDNEQFF. The CDR3 DNA is TGTGCCAGCAGCTTAGGGGACAGGGAAGACAATGAGCAGTTCTTC. Using reference TRBV11-3 and TRBJ2-1 for the parts outside the CDR3, the full variable domain is EAGVVQSPRYKIIEKKQPVAFWCNPISGHNTLYWYLQNLGQGPELLIRYENEEAVDDSQLPKDRFSAERLKGVDSTLKIQPAELGDSAVYLCASSLGDREDNEQFFGPGTRLTVL.

The chain uses TRBV27 and TRBJ1-3; D is uncertain. The CDR3 spans 16 residues. Trimming pared 0 bases from V and 1 base from J, leaving 10 bases between. Germline V CDR1 and CDR2: MNHEY, SMNVEV (reference sequence). CDR3 DNA: TGTGCCAGCAGTTTATCTGGGGTCTTATCTGGAAACACCATATATTTT. Protein sequence: CASSLSGVLSGNTIYF.

V and J are TRBV5-1 and TRBJ1-1; TRBD1 matches at 7 bases. V was clipped by 7 bases and J by 1 base; unmatched bases: 13. The CDR3 has 16 amino acids. Per the germline V gene, CDR1 is SGHRS and CDR2 is YFSETQ. CDR3 sequence (DNA): TGCGCCAGCTACCCACTTGGAGGGGGCGGGAACACTGAAGCTTTCTTT. This sequence encodes CASYPLGGGGNTEAFF.

The chain links TRBV6-1 to TRBJ2-7; 7 bases match TRBD1. The CDR3 has 14 residues. V shed 5 bases, J shed 6 bases, and the junction held 10 bases outside the gene matches. Germline CDR1 is MNHNS and CDR2 is SASEGT. CDR3 DNA sequence: TGTGCCAGCAGTTTAACCTCGACAGGGTTCGAGCAGTACTTC. Residues: CASSLTSTGFEQYF.

The chain carries TRBV7-3 and TRBJ2-2; D not resolved. Germline-derived CDR1 and CDR2 are SGHTA and FQGTGA. Trimming cost V 5 bases and J 2 bases, with 6 bases left between them. The CDR3 extends over 13 amino acids. CDR3 sequence reads: CASSRSNTGELFF. DNA of the CDR3: TGTGCCAGCAGCCGTTCAAACACCGGGGAGCTGTTTTTT.

The chain carries TRBV28 and TRBJ1-1; D unclear. The V and J ends lost 6 bases and 1 base respectively, with 9 bases between them. Germline V gives CDR1 MDHEN, CDR2 SYDVKM. The CDR3 length is 13 residues. The CDR3 DNA sequence: TGTGCCAGCAGCCCCCCACCGAACACTGAAGCTTTCTTT. Its translation is CASSPPPNTEAFF.

This chain uses TRBV6-5 with TRBJ2-3; tentatively, D is TRBD1 (5 bases). The length of the CDR3 is 14 residues. The germline V gene encodes CDR1 MNHEY and CDR2 SVGAGI. The ends were cut back, 10 bases at V and 0 bases at J, with 14 bases in the middle. The CDR3 region is CATCSRVSTDTQYF. CDR3 sequence (DNA): TGTGCCACCTGTAGCAGGGTAAGCACAGATACGCAGTATTTT.

The V gene is TRBV9, the J gene TRBJ1-1; no clear D gene. The germline V gene encodes CDR1 SGDLS and CDR2 YYNGEE. The V and J ends lost 4 bases and 3 bases respectively, with 13 bases between them. The CDR3 is 14 residues long. CDR3 amino acids: CASSPPEGHTEAFF. CDR3 coding DNA: TGTGCCAGCAGCCCGCCGGAGGGCCACACTGAAGCTTTCTTT.